This T cell receptor (beta chain) is drawn from a study of OX40 agonist ivuxolimab in advanced cancers. Whole-study findings and limits: Compared with CD4+, CD8+ T cells on average had more expanded clones. At doses 0.1 to 3.0 mg/kg, CD4+ and CD8+ clones expanded.

The protocol was immunoSEQ multiplex PCR, while the TCRdb copy is restricted to in-frame clones and leaves out a portion. The table includes 65,000 to 75,000 clones, approximately 84% detected once. Remarks on this clone: The antigen remains unidentified.

Blood sampling took place at baseline, cycle 4 day 1, and cycle 7 day 1. The V end lost 4 bases, the J end lost 3 bases, and 13 bases lay between the germline ends. From germline, CDR1 is SGHTA and CDR2 FQGNSA. This CDR3 contains 15 residues. This receptor was obtained from an adult with an advanced solid tumor such as melanoma, head and neck, liver or kidney cancer. Specimen: CD4+ or CD8+ T cells sorted from blood, collected in a trial of the OX40 agonist ivuxolimab. This chain connects TRBV7-2 to TRBJ1-3, with a weak D call TRBD1 (6 bases). For the CDR3, the DNA is TGTGCCAGCAGCTCAACAGGGACTGTTGGAAACACCATATATTTT. It is translated as CASSSTGTVGNTIYF.